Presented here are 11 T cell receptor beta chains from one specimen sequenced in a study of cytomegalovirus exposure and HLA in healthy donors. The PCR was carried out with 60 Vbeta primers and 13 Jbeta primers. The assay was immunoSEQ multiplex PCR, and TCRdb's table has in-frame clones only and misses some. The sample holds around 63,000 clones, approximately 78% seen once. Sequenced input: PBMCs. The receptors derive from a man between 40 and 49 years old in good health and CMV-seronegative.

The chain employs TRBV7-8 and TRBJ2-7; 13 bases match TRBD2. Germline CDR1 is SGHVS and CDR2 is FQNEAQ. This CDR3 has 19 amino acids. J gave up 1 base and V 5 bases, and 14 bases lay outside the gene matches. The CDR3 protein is CASSLGGRMTSGRSYEQYF. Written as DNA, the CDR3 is TGTGCCAGCAGCCTAGGGGGGAGGATGACTAGCGGGAGGTCCTACGAGCAGTACTTC.

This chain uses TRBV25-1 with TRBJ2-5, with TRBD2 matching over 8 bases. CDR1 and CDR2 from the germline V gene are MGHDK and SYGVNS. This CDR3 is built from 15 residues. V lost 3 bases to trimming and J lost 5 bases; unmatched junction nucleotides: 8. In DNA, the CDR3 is TGTGCCAGCAGTGAGGTCCGGGGGGGGCGGGAGACCCAGTACTTC. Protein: CASSEVRGGRETQYF.

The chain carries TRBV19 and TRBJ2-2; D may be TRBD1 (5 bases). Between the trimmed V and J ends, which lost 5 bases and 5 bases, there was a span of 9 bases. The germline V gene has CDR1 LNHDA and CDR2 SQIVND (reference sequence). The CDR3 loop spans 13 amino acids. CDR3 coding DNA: TGTGCCAGTAGTTGGCAGGGAACCGGGGAGCTGTTTTTT. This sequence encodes CASSWQGTGELFF.

CDR3 region: CASSIGTSGSADTQYF. In DNA form, the CDR3 reads TGTGCCAGTAGTATAGGAACTAGCGGGAGCGCAGATACGCAGTATTTT. This chain joins TRBV19 and TRBJ2-3, with TRBD2 identical over 11 bases. CDR3 length equals 16 residues. Germline lookup yields CDR1 LNHDA and CDR2 SQIVND (reference sequence). The V and J ends lost 1 base and 4 bases, in that order; junction bases with no gene match: 4. The full variable domain, with the rest looked up from reference TRBV19 and TRBJ2-3, is DGGITQSPKYLFRKEGQNVTLSCEQNLNHDAMYWYRQDPGQGLRLIYYSQIVNDFQKGDIAEGYSVSREKKESFPLTVTSAQKNPTAFYLCASSIGTSGSADTQYFGPGTRLTVL.

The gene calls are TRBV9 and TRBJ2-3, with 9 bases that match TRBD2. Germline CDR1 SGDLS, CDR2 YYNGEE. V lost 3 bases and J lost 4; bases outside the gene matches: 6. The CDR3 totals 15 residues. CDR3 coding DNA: TGTGCCAGCAGCGCCGAAGCGGGAGGCCCAGATACGCAGTATTTT. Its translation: CASSAEAGGPDTQYF.

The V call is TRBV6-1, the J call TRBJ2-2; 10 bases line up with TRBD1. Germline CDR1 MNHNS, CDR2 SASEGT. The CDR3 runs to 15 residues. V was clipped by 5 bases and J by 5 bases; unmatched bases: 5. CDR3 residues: CASSIDRGLTGELFF. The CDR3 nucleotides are TGTGCCAGCAGTATTGACAGGGGGCTAACCGGGGAGCTGTTTTTT.

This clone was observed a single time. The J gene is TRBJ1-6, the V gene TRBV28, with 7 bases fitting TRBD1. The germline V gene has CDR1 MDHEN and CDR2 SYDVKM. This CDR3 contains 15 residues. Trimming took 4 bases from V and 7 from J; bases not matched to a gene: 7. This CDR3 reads CASSSPTGNNSPLHF. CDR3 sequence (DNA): TGTGCCAGCAGTTCTCCGACAGGGAACAATTCACCCCTCCACTTT.

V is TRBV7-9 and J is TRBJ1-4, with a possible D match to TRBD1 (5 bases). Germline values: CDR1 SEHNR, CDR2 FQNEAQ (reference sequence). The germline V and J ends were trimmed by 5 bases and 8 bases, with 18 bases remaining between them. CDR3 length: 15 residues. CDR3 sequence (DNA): TGTGCCAGCAGCCCTAGAGGCAGGGAAGGCGAAAAACTGTTTTTT. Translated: CASSPRGREGEKLFF.

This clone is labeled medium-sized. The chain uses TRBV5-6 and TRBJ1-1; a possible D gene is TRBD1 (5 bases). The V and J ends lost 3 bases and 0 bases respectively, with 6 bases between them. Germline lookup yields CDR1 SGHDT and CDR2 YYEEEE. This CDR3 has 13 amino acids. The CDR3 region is CASSSDMNTEAFF. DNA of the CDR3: TGTGCCAGCAGCTCGGACATGAACACTGAAGCTTTCTTT.

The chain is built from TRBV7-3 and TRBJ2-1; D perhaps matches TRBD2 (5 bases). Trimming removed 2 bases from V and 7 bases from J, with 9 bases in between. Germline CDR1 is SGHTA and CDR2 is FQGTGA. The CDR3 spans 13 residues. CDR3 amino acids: CASSLDGENEQFF. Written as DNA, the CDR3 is TGTGCCAGCAGCTTAGACGGGGAGAATGAGCAGTTCTTC.

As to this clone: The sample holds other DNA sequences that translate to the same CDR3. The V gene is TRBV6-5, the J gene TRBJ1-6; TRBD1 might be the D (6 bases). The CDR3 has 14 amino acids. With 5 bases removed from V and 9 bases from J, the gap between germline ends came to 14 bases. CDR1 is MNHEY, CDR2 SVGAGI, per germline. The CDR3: CASSTQGLSSPLHF. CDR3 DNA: TGTGCCAGCAGTACGCAGGGGTTGAGTTCACCCCTCCACTTT.